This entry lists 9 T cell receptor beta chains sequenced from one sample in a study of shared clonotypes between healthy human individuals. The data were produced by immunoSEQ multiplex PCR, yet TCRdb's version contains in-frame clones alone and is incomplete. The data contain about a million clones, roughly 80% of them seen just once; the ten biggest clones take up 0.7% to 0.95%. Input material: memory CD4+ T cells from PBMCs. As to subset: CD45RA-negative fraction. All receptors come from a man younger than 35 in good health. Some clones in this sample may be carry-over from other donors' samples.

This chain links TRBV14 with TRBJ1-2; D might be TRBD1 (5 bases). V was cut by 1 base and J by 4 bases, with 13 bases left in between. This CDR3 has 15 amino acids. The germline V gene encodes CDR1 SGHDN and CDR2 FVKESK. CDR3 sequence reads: CASSQGRGRPYGYTF. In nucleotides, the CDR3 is TGTGCCAGCAGCCAAGGCCGGGGCCGACCCTATGGCTACACCTTC.

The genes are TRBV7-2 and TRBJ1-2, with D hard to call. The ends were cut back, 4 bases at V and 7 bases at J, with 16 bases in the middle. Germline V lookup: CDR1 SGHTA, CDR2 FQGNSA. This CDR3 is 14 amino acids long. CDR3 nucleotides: TGTGCCAGCAGCTCCCCCCGGGCCCGGTTTGGCTACACCTTC. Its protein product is CASSSPRARFGYTF.

The CDR3 sequence is CASSVEDAVKKRTQYF. The CDR3 DNA is TGTGCCAGCAGCGTAGAGGACGCAGTAAAAAAACGGACCCAGTACTTC. This sequence joins TRBV9 and TRBJ2-5; D remains ambiguous. There are 16 residues in the CDR3. Germline CDR1 is SGDLS and CDR2 is YYNGEE. The V gene lost 0 bases and the J gene lost 7 bases, with 19 bases spanning the gap. Supplemented by reference TRBV9 and TRBJ2-5, the full variable domain reads DSGVTQTPKHLITATGQRVTLRCSPRSGDLSVYWYQQSLDQGLQFLIQYYNGEERAKGNILERFSAQQFPDLHSELNLSSLELGDSALYFCASSVEDAVKKRTQYFGPGTRLLVL.

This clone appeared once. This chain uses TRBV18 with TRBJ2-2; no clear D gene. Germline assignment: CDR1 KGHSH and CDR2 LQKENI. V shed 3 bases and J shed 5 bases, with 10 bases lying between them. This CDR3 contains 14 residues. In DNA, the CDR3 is TGTGCCAGCTCACCTCCCTTTGGTACCGGGGAGCTGTTTTTT. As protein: CASSPPFGTGELFF.

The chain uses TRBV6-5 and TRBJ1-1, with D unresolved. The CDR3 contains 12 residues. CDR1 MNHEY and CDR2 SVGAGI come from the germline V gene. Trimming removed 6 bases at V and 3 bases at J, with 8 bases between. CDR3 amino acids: CASSLGYTEAFF. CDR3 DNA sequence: TGTGCCAGCAGCCTAGGTTACACTGAAGCTTTCTTT.

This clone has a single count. This CDR3 is CASSLWGRARNEQYF. The CDR3 bases are TGTGCCAGCAGTTTATGGGGGAGGGCCAGGAACGAGCAGTACTTC. This sequence joins TRBV28 and TRBJ2-7, with TRBD2 matching over 7 bases. In germline, CDR1 is MDHEN, CDR2 SYDVKM. CDR3 length: 15 residues. The V and J ends lost 0 bases and 5 bases, in that order; junction bases with no gene match: 7.

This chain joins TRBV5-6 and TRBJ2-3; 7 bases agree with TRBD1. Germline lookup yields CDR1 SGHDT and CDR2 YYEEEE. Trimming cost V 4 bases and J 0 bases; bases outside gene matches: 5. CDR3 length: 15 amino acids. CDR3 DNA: TGTGCCAGCAGCCCTACAGGGGATAGCACAGATACGCAGTATTTT. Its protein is CASSPTGDSTDTQYF.

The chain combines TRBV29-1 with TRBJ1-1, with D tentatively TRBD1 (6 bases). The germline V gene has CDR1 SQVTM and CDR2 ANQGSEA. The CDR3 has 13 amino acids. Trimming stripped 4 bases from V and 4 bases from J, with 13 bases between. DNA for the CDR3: TGCAGCGTTGGTTGGGGGCTCGGCACTGAAGCTTTCTTT. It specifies CSVGWGLGTEAFF.

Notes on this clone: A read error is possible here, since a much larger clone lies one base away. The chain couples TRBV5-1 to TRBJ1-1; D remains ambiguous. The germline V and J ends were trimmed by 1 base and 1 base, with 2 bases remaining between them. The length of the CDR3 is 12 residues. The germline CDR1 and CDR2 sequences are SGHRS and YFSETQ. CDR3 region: CASSLRNTEAFF. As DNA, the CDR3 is TGCGCCAGCAGCTTGAGGAACACTGAAGCTTTCTTT.